The clone carrying this TCR beta chain was observed a few times. Antigen unknown. The investigators amplified TCR beta CDR3 regions from RNA transcripts. RT-PCR in the first round (using the HTBI primer set) targeted the TCR CDR3. TCRdb redid the calling of the multiplex PCR reads with MiXCR, one entry per CDR3 protein. Among some 350,000 distinct CDR3 sequences listed, 15% to 18% were seen once. Patients with uncontrolled infections, other autoimmune diseases, pregnancy or lactation were excluded. This entry comes from a study of T cells in Graves' hyperthyroidism and ophthalmopathy. Study-level findings and limits: Ophthalmopathy could be told apart from stable hyperthyroidism with a 13 V-J model. Most thyroid clonotypes expanded above 0.001 were also detected in blood. Ophthalmopathy prediction by the model preceded onset by a median approximately 6.9 months.

This TCR was recovered from a woman in her late teens or twenties with Graves' hyperthyroidism that later progressed to Graves' ophthalmopathy. What was sequenced was blood.

In nucleotides, the CDR3 is TGTGCCAGCAGCTTATTGGAGGCTATGAACACTGAAGCTTTCTTT. Its translation is CASSLLEAMNTEAFF. This chain links TRBV5-4 with TRBJ1-1; D is undetermined. This CDR3 is 15 amino acids long. In germline, CDR1 is SGHNT, CDR2 YYREEE (reference sequence). V lost 2 bases, J lost 0 bases, and 11 bases lay in between. Variable domain in full (rest from reference TRBV5-4 and TRBJ1-1): ETGVTQSPTHLIKTRGQQVTLRCSSQSGHNTVSWYQQALGQGPQFIFQYYREEENGRGNFPPRFSGLQFPNYSSELNVNALELDDSALYLCASSLLEAMNTEAFFGQGTRLTVV.